The 22 T cell receptor beta chains in this list originate from one sample, sequenced in a study of T-cell memory formation after mild COVID-19. TCRdb processed the 5' RACE reads anew with MiXCR; each CDR3 protein has one entry. The top ten clones hold about a third of a sample with tens of thousands of distinct CDR3 sequences, roughly 14% of them seen once. The sample was PBMCs or a T cell subset sorted from them (not recorded which). The receptors were sampled from an adult woman who had mild COVID-19 (a few samples of this study predate the infection). Cell type and time point are not known.

This clonotype was detected ten times or more. The V gene is TRBV7-9, the J gene TRBJ2-3, with D uncertain. Looked up from germline, CDR1 is SEHNR and CDR2 is FQNEAQ (reference sequence). The CDR3 spans 11 residues. V dropped 4 bases and J dropped 2 bases, with 1 base sitting between them. Written as DNA, the CDR3 is TGTGCCAGCAGCTACACAGATACGCAGTATTTT. Translating it yields CASSYTDTQYF.

This clonotype came up a few times. The genes are TRBV20-1 and TRBJ1-1; the D is unclear. Trimming took 0 bases from V and 0 from J, leaving 8 bases between them. This CDR3 is 14 amino acids long. Germline CDR1 and CDR2: DFQATT and SNEGSKA (reference sequence). CDR3 amino acids: CSARESTVNTEAFF. The CDR3 coding sequence is TGCAGTGCTAGAGAGTCGACGGTGAACACTGAAGCTTTCTTT.

Comments on this clonotype: A much larger clonotype is one base distant, so this may be a read error. V is TRBV20-1 and J is TRBJ2-5, with 8 positions matching TRBD2. CDR1 and CDR2 (germline): DFQATT, SNEGSKA (reference sequence). The CDR3 is made up of 14 amino acids. The CDR3 nucleotides are TGCAGTGCTAGAGAACTAGCGGAACAAGAGACCCATTACTTC. It codes for CSARELAEQETHYF.

This chain's CDR3 is CASSHDSGRNQPQHF. CDR3 nucleotide sequence: TGTGCCAGCAGTCACGACAGTGGCAGAAATCAGCCCCAGCATTTT. The V and J genes are TRBV6-5 and TRBJ1-5; tentative D call: TRBD1 (5 bases). Germline assignment: CDR1 MNHEY and CDR2 SVGAGI. The length of the CDR3 is 15 residues. V dropped 5 bases and J dropped 4 bases, with 15 bases sitting between them.

This clonotype was counted ten times or more. The genes are TRBV5-1 and TRBJ2-1; D is tentatively TRBD1 or TRBD2 (5 bases each). The CDR3 totals 17 residues. Trimming left V 3 bases short and J 7 bases short, with 23 bases between. Germline V gives CDR1 SGHRS, CDR2 YFSETQ. Here the CDR3 reads CASSSPPGTDASNEQFF. The CDR3 DNA is TGCGCCAGCAGCTCACCGCCCGGGACCGACGCCTCTAATGAGCAGTTCTTC.

The chain links TRBV5-1 to TRBJ2-1; 12 bases are shared with TRBD1. V shed 0 bases, J shed 8 bases, and the junction held 3 bases outside the gene matches. The CDR3 is 15 amino acids. CDR1 is SGHRS, CDR2 YFSETQ, per germline. CDR3 in DNA: TGCGCCAGCAGCTTGGAAGGGACAGGGGGCGATGAGCAGTTCTTC. Its translation: CASSLEGTGGDEQFF.

The chain has TRBV7-2 and TRBJ2-3, with 8 bases lining up with TRBD2. The J segment lost 2 bases and the V segment lost 1 base, leaving 8 bases of the junction unmatched. The germline gives CDR1 SGHTA, CDR2 FQGNSA. This CDR3 spans 17 amino acids. CDR3 in DNA: TGTGCCAGCAGCTTAGTCCCGGGGGGGGGGTCCACAGATACGCAGTATTTT. Protein: CASSLVPGGGSTDTQYF.

This clonotype was seen only a few times. V gene TRBV2 combines with J gene TRBJ2-5, with D unresolved. Germline assignment: CDR1 SNHLY and CDR2 FYNNEI. The length of the CDR3 is 14 residues. V was pared by 6 bases and J by 5 bases, with 16 bases between. The CDR3 protein is CASSHQGQAETQYF. In DNA form, the CDR3 reads TGTGCCAGCAGCCACCAAGGGCAGGCGGAGACCCAGTACTTC. Combining the CDR3 with reference TRBV2 and TRBJ2-5 gives the whole variable domain EPEVTQTPSHQVTQMGQEVILRCVPISNHLYFYWYRQILGQKVEFLVSFYNNEISEKSEIFDDQFSVERPDGSNFTLKIRSTKLEDSAMYFCASSHQGQAETQYFGPGTRLLVL.

The chain links TRBV12-3 or TRBV12-4 to TRBJ2-1; TRBD2 aligns across 9 bases. The CDR3 is 17 amino acids. V lost 4 bases, J lost 2 bases, and 9 bases stayed unmatched. DNA for the CDR3: TGTGCCAGCAGTTCCTTAGCGGGAGAGAAGACCTACAATGAGCAGTTCTTC. Its protein product is CASSSLAGEKTYNEQFF.

This clonotype came up many times. The CDR3 reads CSATPPGLGESGELFF. Here the CDR3 DNA reads TGCAGTGCTACCCCCCCTGGACTAGGGGAATCGGGGGAGCTGTTTTTT. The chain couples TRBV20-1 to TRBJ2-2; 7 bases fit TRBD2. Germline V lookup: CDR1 DFQATT, CDR2 SNEGSKA (reference sequence). The CDR3 has 16 amino acids. V trimming: 4 bases; J trimming: 8 bases; junction bases outside the gene matches: 16.

This clonotype occurred a few times. The chain links TRBV12-3 or TRBV12-4 to TRBJ2-1; D is undetermined. Trimming pared 3 bases from V and 4 bases from J, leaving 10 bases between. CDR3 length: 14 residues. In nucleotides, the CDR3 is TGTGCCAGCAGTTTGTACCAGAATTACAATGAGCAGTTCTTC. Protein sequence: CASSLYQNYNEQFF.

This chain links TRBV7-9 with TRBJ2-3; no definite D call. This CDR3 spans 13 amino acids. Trimming took off 6 bases at V and 3 bases at J, with 10 bases between the two ends. Germline CDR1 SEHNR, CDR2 FQNEAQ (reference sequence). The CDR3 nucleotides are TGTGCCAGCAGGGATGGGATGACAGATACGCAGTATTTT. Protein sequence: CASRDGMTDTQYF. Drawing the rest from reference TRBV7-9 and TRBJ2-3, the complete variable domain is DTGVSQNPRHKITKRGQNVTFRCDPISEHNRLYWYRQTLGQGPEFLTYFQNEAQLEKSRLLSDRFSAERPKGSFSTLEIQRTEQGDSAMYLCASRDGMTDTQYFGPGTRLTVL.

This clonotype was seen a few times. V and J are TRBV6-1 and TRBJ2-3; unclear D gene. The CDR3 runs to 13 residues. Germline loops: CDR1 MNHNS, CDR2 SASEGT. The V end lost 0 bases, the J end lost 10 bases, and 11 bases lay between the germline ends. The DNA for the CDR3 is TGTGCCAGCAGTGAAGCCCCCTATAGTGCGCAGTATTTT. Protein product: CASSEAPYSAQYF.

The chain links TRBV9 to TRBJ2-5; the D gene is possibly TRBD2 (5 bases). V lost 3 bases and J lost 2, with 8 bases in between. CDR1 SGDLS and CDR2 YYNGEE come from the germline V gene. The CDR3 contains 13 residues. This chain's CDR3 is CASSGTVQETQYF. The CDR3 DNA follows: TGTGCCAGCAGCGGGACTGTTCAAGAGACCCAGTACTTC. The full variable domain, its missing parts supplied by reference TRBV9 and TRBJ2-5, is DSGVTQTPKHLITATGQRVTLRCSPRSGDLSVYWYQQSLDQGLQFLIQYYNGEERAKGNILERFSAQQFPDLHSELNLSSLELGDSALYFCASSGTVQETQYFGPGTRLLVL.

A few counts support this clonotype. The chain links TRBV6-5 to TRBJ1-1, with D tentatively TRBD1 (5 bases). The CDR3 is made up of 14 amino acids. Trimming cost V 6 bases and J 2 bases, with 13 bases left between them. CDR1 is MNHEY and CDR2 is SVGAGI in the germline V gene. The CDR3, as DNA: TGTGCCAGCAGCTACGACAGAACCAACACTGAAGCTTTCTTT. Protein sequence: CASSYDRTNTEAFF.

The chain combines TRBV10-3 with TRBJ2-1, with 7 positions matching TRBD2. Germline lookup yields CDR1 ENHRY and CDR2 SYGVKD. CDR3 length: 12 amino acids. CDR3 in DNA: TGTGGGTGCGGGAGCTCCTACAATGAGCAGTTCTTC. Its protein product is CGCGSSYNEQFF.

The chain combines TRBV5-6 with TRBJ2-5; a possible D gene is TRBD2 (6 bases). CDR1 and CDR2 from the germline V gene are SGHDT and YYEEEE. CDR3 length equals 14 residues. V was trimmed by 0 bases and J by 3 bases, leaving 9 bases between them. CDR3 residues: CASSLGASEETQYF. Written as DNA, the CDR3 is TGTGCCAGCAGCTTGGGGGCTAGCGAAGAGACCCAGTACTTC.

The V and J genes are TRBV4-2 and TRBJ2-5; 10 bases map to TRBD2. The CDR3 covers 21 residues. Germline V gene lookup returns CDR1 LGHNA and CDR2 YNFKEQ. V shed 3 bases, J shed 1 base, and the junction held 20 bases outside the gene matches. The chain's CDR3 is CASSQGGLGVIAGGTQETQYF. The CDR3 DNA sequence: TGTGCCAGCAGCCAGGGAGGGCTAGGGGTAATAGCGGGGGGAACCCAAGAGACCCAGTACTTC.

This clonotype was seen a handful of times. The genes are TRBV10-3 and TRBJ2-7; 7 bases map to TRBD1. The trim removed 2 bases at V and 2 bases at J, leaving 9 bases unmatched. The CDR3 sequence is 16 residues long. Germline loops: CDR1 ENHRY, CDR2 SYGVKD. The CDR3 coding sequence is TGTGCCATCAGTGAGCCCGACAGGGAAACCACCTACGAGCAGTACTTC. Residues: CAISEPDRETTYEQYF.

The rearrangement uses TRBV4-2 and TRBJ2-7; 7 bases map to TRBD1. The germline gives CDR1 LGHNA, CDR2 YNFKEQ. Unmatched junction bases numbered 3, after V lost 0 bases and J lost 4 bases. The CDR3 is made up of 14 amino acids. This chain's CDR3 is CASSQDTTGYEQYF. Here the CDR3 DNA reads TGTGCCAGCAGCCAAGATACGACAGGGTACGAGCAGTACTTC.

This clonotype was seen a handful of times. V and J are TRBV12-3 or TRBV12-4 and TRBJ1-2, with TRBD1 as a possible D gene (5 bases). V was trimmed by 0 bases and J by 3 bases, leaving 11 bases between them. The CDR3 spans 15 residues. CDR3: CASSLAGGRDYGYTF. The CDR3 DNA follows: TGTGCCAGCAGTTTAGCCGGGGGACGGGACTATGGCTACACCTTC.

This clonotype was picked up one time. The V call is TRBV13, the J call TRBJ2-3, with 7 bases identical to TRBD2. V trimming: 5 bases; J trimming: 4 bases; junction bases outside the gene matches: 6. The germline V gene has CDR1 PRHDT and CDR2 FYEKMQ (reference sequence). The CDR3 length is 14 residues. The chain's CDR3 is CASSLGLVSDTQYF. CDR3 nucleotide sequence: TGTGCCAGCAGCCTCGGACTAGTCTCAGATACGCAGTATTTT.